The source of this T cell receptor (beta chain) is a study of T cell clonality in common variable immunodeficiency. Whole-study findings and limits: T cell subpopulation sequencing would be needed to explain CVID clonality. Common variable immunodeficiency TCR beta sequences reportedly had fewer deletions and N-nucleotide insertions. Links between repertoire features and CVID complications were heterogeneity-limited.

Trimming removed 6 bases at V and 0 bases at J, with 21 bases between. The CDR3 is 17 residues long. Per the germline V gene, CDR1 is MDHEN and CDR2 is SYDVKM. This clone was seen ten or more times. The antigen remains unidentified. The read terminates 3 residues ahead of where the CDR3 ends, so the germline J gene completes it. Some clones are missing from TCRdb's copy, which holds only in-frame ones; the method was immunoSEQ multiplex PCR. The repertoire consists of about 64,000 clones, none detected only once. J is TRBJ2-7 and V is TRBV28; D not certain. Specimen: peripheral blood mononuclear cells. This receptor was identified in a person between 18 and 70 years old in good health. CDR3 sequence reads: CASRPVSALLFSYEQYF. The covered CDR3 bases are TGTGCCAGCAGACCCGTCTCTGCGCTCCTCTTCTCCTACGAG.